This TCR beta chain was sequenced for a study of cytomegalovirus exposure and HLA in healthy donors. Assay used: immunoSEQ multiplex PCR; TCRdb lists only in-frame clones, some missing. The data hold some 98,000 clones, with roughly 84% observed a single time. J was trimmed by 2 bases and V by 1 base; bases with no gene match: 12. Per germline, CDR1 MDHEN and CDR2 SYDVKM. The length of the CDR3 is 19 residues. The sequenced material came from PBMCs. The gene calls are TRBV28 and TRBJ2-1; 9 nucleotides line up with TRBD2. The TCR originated in a man aged 18 to 30 in good health and CMV-seropositive. CDR3: CASSLFYVASGKTYNEQFF. The CDR3 DNA reads as TGTGCCAGCAGTTTATTTTATGTAGCTAGCGGGAAAACCTACAATGAGCAGTTCTTC.